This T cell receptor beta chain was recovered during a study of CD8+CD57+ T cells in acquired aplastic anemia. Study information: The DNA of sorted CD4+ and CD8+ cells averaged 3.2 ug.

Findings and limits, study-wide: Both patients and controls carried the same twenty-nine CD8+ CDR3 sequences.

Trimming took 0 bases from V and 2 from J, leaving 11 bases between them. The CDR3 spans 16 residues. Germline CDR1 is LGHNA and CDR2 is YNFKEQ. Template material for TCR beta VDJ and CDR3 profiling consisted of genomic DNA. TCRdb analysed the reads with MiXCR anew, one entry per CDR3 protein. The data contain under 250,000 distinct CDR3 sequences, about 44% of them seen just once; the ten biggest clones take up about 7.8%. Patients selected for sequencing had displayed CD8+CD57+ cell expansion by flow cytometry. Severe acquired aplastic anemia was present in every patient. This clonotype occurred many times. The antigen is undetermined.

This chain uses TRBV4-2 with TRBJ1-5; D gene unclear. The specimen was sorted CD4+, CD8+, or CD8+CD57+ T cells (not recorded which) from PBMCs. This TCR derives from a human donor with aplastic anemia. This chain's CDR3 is CASSQDSGLGNQPQHF. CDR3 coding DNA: TGTGCCAGCAGCCAAGATTCCGGGTTAGGCAATCAGCCCCAGCATTTT.